The following is a T cell receptor beta chain sequence with its context. Its antigen remains unknown. This sample is part of a study of metastatic and nonmetastatic thyroid tumors. Study-level results: TCR beta diversity was reportedly significantly higher in malignant thyroid tumors than benign nodules, in blood and tumor.

Patients were all untreated before their thyroid surgery. The CDR3 is 17 amino acids. The germline V gene encodes CDR1 SNHLY and CDR2 FYNNEI. V was pared by 4 bases and J by 0 bases, with 18 bases between. TCRdb re-analyzed the PCR reads using MiXCR. This table has some 30,000 clones, around a third appearing once. The specimen sequenced was tumor tissue. This clonotype originated in a female donor with papillary thyroid cancer or a benign thyroid nodule (not recorded which). Some clones in this sample may be carry-over from other donors' samples. The chain uses TRBV2 and TRBJ1-1; D not resolved. This CDR3 is CASSVATLGDLNTEAFF. As DNA, the CDR3 is TGTGCCAGCAGTGTAGCGACACTCGGAGACCTGAACACTGAAGCTTTCTTT.